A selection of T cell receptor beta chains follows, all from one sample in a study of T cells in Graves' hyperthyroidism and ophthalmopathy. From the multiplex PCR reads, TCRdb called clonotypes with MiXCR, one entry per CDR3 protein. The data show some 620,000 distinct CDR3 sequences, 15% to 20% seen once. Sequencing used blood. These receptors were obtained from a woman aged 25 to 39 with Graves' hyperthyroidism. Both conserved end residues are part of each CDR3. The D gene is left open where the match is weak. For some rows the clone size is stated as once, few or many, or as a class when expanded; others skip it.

CDR3 DNA: TGTGCCAGCAGATTGGCGGGAGCTGGGGGAGATACGCAGTATTTT
CDR3 protein: CASRLAGAGGDTQYF
J gene: TRBJ2-3
V gene: TRBV25-1
clone size: few
D gene: TRBD2

CDR3 DNA: TGTGCCAGCAGTCAGACTAGCGGGAGACGAAGGGATACGCAGTATTTT
CDR3 protein: CASSQTSGRRRDTQYF
J gene: TRBJ2-3
V gene: TRBV28
clone size: .
D gene: TRBD2

CDR3 DNA: TGCAGTGCTAGAGACTATCGGGAGGACTCCTACGAGCAGTACTTC
CDR3 protein: CSARDYREDSYEQYF
J gene: TRBJ2-7
V gene: TRBV20-1
clone size: many
D gene: TRBD2

CDR3 DNA: TGCAGTGCTGAATCCAATAACAGGGACGTGGCCTCAAGCACTGAAGCTTTCTTT
CDR3 protein: CSAESNNRDVASSTEAFF
J gene: TRBJ1-1
V gene: TRBV20-1
clone size: many
D gene: .

CDR3 DNA: TGTGCCAGCAGCCAAGATCTGGGACTAGCGGGAGCACGGTCCTACAATGAGCAGTTCTTC
CDR3 protein: CASSQDLGLAGARSYNEQFF
J gene: TRBJ2-1
V gene: TRBV4-2
clone size: few
D gene: TRBD2

CDR3 DNA: TGCGCCAGCAAACAGCAATACAATGAGCAGTTCTTC
CDR3 protein: CASKQQYNEQFF
J gene: TRBJ2-1
V gene: TRBV10-1
clone size: .
D gene: .

CDR3 DNA: TGTGCCAGCAGCCCCGAAGCTATACTACGCGGCAATGAGCAGTTCTTC
CDR3 protein: CASSPEAILRGNEQFF
J gene: TRBJ2-1
V gene: TRBV3-1
clone size: many
D gene: .

CDR3 DNA: TGCGCCACTTCCCTGCGACTACCGGACCCCCGTGGGCAGTTCTTC
CDR3 protein: CATSLRLPDPRGQFF
J gene: TRBJ2-1
V gene: TRBV5-1
clone size: few
D gene: .

CDR3 DNA: TGTGCCAGTCGCGGGGGCGCGGGGCAGCCCCAGCATTTT
CDR3 protein: CASRGGAGQPQHF
J gene: TRBJ1-5
V gene: TRBV28
clone size: .
D gene: .

CDR3 DNA: TGCGCCAGCGGACTAGAGGCGGGGGACAATGAGCAGTTCTTC
CDR3 protein: CASGLEAGDNEQFF
J gene: TRBJ2-1
V gene: TRBV5-1
clone size: many
D gene: TRBD2

CDR3 DNA: TGCAGTGCCGAGGACTATAAGGACCAAGAGACCCAGTACTTC
CDR3 protein: CSAEDYKDQETQYF
J gene: TRBJ2-5
V gene: TRBV20-1
clone size: many
D gene: .

CDR3 DNA: TGTGCCAGCAGCTTGGGGGAGAACGAGCAGTACTTC
CDR3 protein: CASSLGENEQYF
J gene: TRBJ2-7
V gene: TRBV5-6
clone size: .
D gene: .

CDR3 DNA: TGCGCCAGCAGCCAAGAGGTAGCAGGGGAGCAAGAGACCCAGTACTTC
CDR3 protein: CASSQEVAGEQETQYF
J gene: TRBJ2-5
V gene: TRBV4-3
clone size: few
D gene: .

CDR3 DNA: TGTGCCAGCAGCTTCCGGGGTGTCGGAAGCACAGATACGCAGTATTTT
CDR3 protein: CASSFRGVGSTDTQYF
J gene: TRBJ2-3
V gene: TRBV7-2
clone size: many
D gene: .

CDR3 DNA: TGTGCCACCCGAGACAGGGCGAATCAGCCCCAGCATTTT
CDR3 protein: CATRDRANQPQHF
J gene: TRBJ1-5
V gene: TRBV6-1
clone size: many
D gene: TRBD1

CDR3 DNA: TGTGCCAGCAGTTTCAACCCTAACTATGGCTACACCTTC
CDR3 protein: CASSFNPNYGYTF
J gene: TRBJ1-2
V gene: TRBV12-3/TRBV12-4
clone size: .
D gene: .

CDR3 DNA: TGTGCCAGCAGTGGCAGTCAAACGGGGGAGACCCAGTACTTC
CDR3 protein: CASSGSQTGETQYF
J gene: TRBJ2-5
V gene: TRBV6-1
clone size: few
D gene: .

CDR3 DNA: TGTGCCAGCAGGGGGACAGGGGAAACCTACGAGCAGTACTTC
CDR3 protein: CASRGTGETYEQYF
J gene: TRBJ2-7
V gene: TRBV12-3/TRBV12-4
clone size: .
D gene: TRBD1

CDR3 DNA: TGTGCCAGCAGCTTACAGGGGAGCGGCTACACCTTC
CDR3 protein: CASSLQGSGYTF
J gene: TRBJ1-2
V gene: TRBV7-2
clone size: few
D gene: .

CDR3 DNA: TGTGCCCTCGGACAGGGGAAGGACCAAGAGACCCAGTACTTC
CDR3 protein: CALGQGKDQETQYF
J gene: TRBJ2-5
V gene: TRBV30
clone size: many
D gene: TRBD1

CDR3 DNA: TGTGCCAGTAAGAGCGGACCATACAATGAGCAGTTCTTC
CDR3 protein: CASKSGPYNEQFF
J gene: TRBJ2-1
V gene: TRBV19
clone size: .
D gene: .

CDR3 DNA: TGCAGTGCTAGGACAGGGAACGGGGAGTATCAGCCCCAGCATTTT
CDR3 protein: CSARTGNGEYQPQHF
J gene: TRBJ1-5
V gene: TRBV20-1
clone size: .
D gene: TRBD1

CDR3 DNA: TGTGCCAGCAGCGAGGACAGGGGAGGGGGCTACAATGAGCAGTTCTTC
CDR3 protein: CASSEDRGGGYNEQFF
J gene: TRBJ2-1
V gene: TRBV5-6
clone size: few
D gene: TRBD1

CDR3 DNA: TGTGCCAGCAGTAGCACAGGGGAGTATTCCGGAAACACCATATATTTT
CDR3 protein: CASSSTGEYSGNTIYF
J gene: TRBJ1-3
V gene: TRBV28
clone size: .
D gene: TRBD1

CDR3 DNA: TGTGCTAGTGGTTTCAACTACAAAAGCGGGGGGCAAGGGGAGACCCAGTACTTC
CDR3 protein: CASGFNYKSGGQGETQYF
J gene: TRBJ2-5
V gene: TRBV12-5
clone size: many
D gene: TRBD2

CDR3 DNA: TGCAGTGCTAGAACTAGCGGAAGAAATAATGAGCAGTTCTTC
CDR3 protein: CSARTSGRNNEQFF
J gene: TRBJ2-1
V gene: TRBV20-1
clone size: many
D gene: TRBD2

CDR3 DNA: TGCGCCAGCAGCGCCTCTAGCGGGTCCTACGAGCAGTACTTC
CDR3 protein: CASSASSGSYEQYF
J gene: TRBJ2-7
V gene: TRBV5-1
clone size: many
D gene: TRBD2

CDR3 DNA: TGTGCCACCCATAGCGGGAAATACAATGAGCAGTTCTTC
CDR3 protein: CATHSGKYNEQFF
J gene: TRBJ2-1
V gene: TRBV28
clone size: many
D gene: TRBD2

CDR3 DNA: TGCGCCAGCATGTACGGAAAGAACACTGAAGCTTTCTTT
CDR3 protein: CASMYGKNTEAFF
J gene: TRBJ1-1
V gene: TRBV5-1
clone size: .
D gene: .

CDR3 DNA: TGTGCCAGCAGCTTCGGACAGGGGGCTGGGAACACTGAAGCTTTCTTT
CDR3 protein: CASSFGQGAGNTEAFF
J gene: TRBJ1-1
V gene: TRBV7-2
clone size: many
D gene: TRBD1

CDR3 DNA: TGCGCCAGCAGCCCGGTCCCCGGGACTAGCGCAAATGAGCAGTTCTTC
CDR3 protein: CASSPVPGTSANEQFF
J gene: TRBJ2-1
V gene: TRBV4-3
clone size: .
D gene: TRBD2

CDR3 DNA: TGTGCCAGCAAGGGGGCCACGTTCTCTGGAAACACCATATATTTT
CDR3 protein: CASKGATFSGNTIYF
J gene: TRBJ1-3
V gene: TRBV13
clone size: .
D gene: TRBD1

CDR3 DNA: TGCAGCGTCCCGGCAGGGCAGGAGACCCAGTACTTC
CDR3 protein: CSVPAGQETQYF
J gene: TRBJ2-5
V gene: TRBV29-1
clone size: many
D gene: .

CDR3 DNA: TGTGCCAGCAGCGGGGACTCACCAGATACGCAGTATTTT
CDR3 protein: CASSGDSPDTQYF
J gene: TRBJ2-3
V gene: TRBV2
clone size: many
D gene: .

CDR3 DNA: TGTGCCAGCAGCTTCGGGGGGACAGACCCGAACACTGAAGCTTTCTTT
CDR3 protein: CASSFGGTDPNTEAFF
J gene: TRBJ1-1
V gene: TRBV5-5
clone size: few
D gene: TRBD1

CDR3 DNA: TGTGCCAGCAGCGGGTTAGCGGGAGTCGAGAATCCCACAGATACGCAGTATTTT
CDR3 protein: CASSGLAGVENPTDTQYF
J gene: TRBJ2-3
V gene: TRBV5-6
clone size: few
D gene: TRBD2

CDR3 DNA: TGTGCCAGCAGTGAAGATGTCTCTGGGGCCAACGTCCTGACTTTC
CDR3 protein: CASSEDVSGANVLTF
J gene: TRBJ2-6
V gene: TRBV28
clone size: few
D gene: .

CDR3 DNA: TGCGCCAGCAGCGAAGGACAGGGAGTTTATGGCTACACCTTC
CDR3 protein: CASSEGQGVYGYTF
J gene: TRBJ1-2
V gene: TRBV5-1
clone size: .
D gene: TRBD1

CDR3 DNA: TGTGCCAGCAGCCAAGATAGTGGCACAGATACGCAGTATTTT
CDR3 protein: CASSQDSGTDTQYF
J gene: TRBJ2-3
V gene: TRBV3-1
clone size: many
D gene: .

CDR3 DNA: TGCAGCGCCGCGGGGGCCGACGAGCAGTACTTC
CDR3 protein: CSAAGADEQYF
J gene: TRBJ2-7
V gene: TRBV29-1
clone size: many
D gene: .

CDR3 DNA: TGTGCCAGCAGTTCGGGGACAGGGTGGGAAAAACTGTTTTTT
CDR3 protein: CASSSGTGWEKLFF
J gene: TRBJ1-4
V gene: TRBV28
clone size: many
D gene: TRBD1

CDR3 DNA: TGTGCCAGCAGCGACGGGATTAATCCCGGAGGGACCGGGGAGCTGTTTTTT
CDR3 protein: CASSDGINPGGTGELFF
J gene: TRBJ2-2
V gene: TRBV6-2/TRBV6-3
clone size: .
D gene: .

CDR3 DNA: TGTGCCAGCAGCCACTCAGGGGGCCAAGAGACCCAGTACTTC
CDR3 protein: CASSHSGGQETQYF
J gene: TRBJ2-5
V gene: TRBV6-5
clone size: .
D gene: TRBD1

CDR3 DNA: TGTGCCAGCAGCCAAGAACGCGGGAGTAACATTCAGTACTTC
CDR3 protein: CASSQERGSNIQYF
J gene: TRBJ2-4
V gene: TRBV3-1
clone size: many
D gene: TRBD2

CDR3 DNA: TGTGCCAGCAGTGGCCGAGGGGGGCCCCTTGGGGAGACCCAGTACTTC
CDR3 protein: CASSGRGGPLGETQYF
J gene: TRBJ2-5
V gene: TRBV25-1
clone size: many
D gene: .

CDR3 DNA: TGTGCCAGCAGCAGGGGTGAGCAGTTCTTC
CDR3 protein: CASSRGEQFF
J gene: TRBJ2-1
V gene: TRBV28
clone size: many
D gene: .

CDR3 DNA: TGTGCCAGCCTCTTATCAAGCAATCAGCCCCAGCATTTT
CDR3 protein: CASLLSSNQPQHF
J gene: TRBJ1-5
V gene: TRBV12-3/TRBV12-4
clone size: many
D gene: .

CDR3 DNA: TGTGCCAGCAGCCCTATAGCGGGAGGGCCAGATACGCAGTATTTT
CDR3 protein: CASSPIAGGPDTQYF
J gene: TRBJ2-3
V gene: TRBV11-3
clone size: .
D gene: TRBD2

CDR3 DNA: TGTGCCAGCAGTCCCGGAGACGGTCGAAATTCACCCCTCCACTTT
CDR3 protein: CASSPGDGRNSPLHF
J gene: TRBJ1-6
V gene: TRBV12-3/TRBV12-4
clone size: few
D gene: .

CDR3 DNA: TGTGCCAGCTCACCAAGGGGGGCGGTGGGCAATGAGCAGTTCTTC
CDR3 protein: CASSPRGAVGNEQFF
J gene: TRBJ2-1
V gene: TRBV18
clone size: .
D gene: .

CDR3 DNA: TGTGCCAGCAGCTTAGCGGAGGGAACCTACGAGCAGTACTTC
CDR3 protein: CASSLAEGTYEQYF
J gene: TRBJ2-7
V gene: TRBV7-2
clone size: many
D gene: .